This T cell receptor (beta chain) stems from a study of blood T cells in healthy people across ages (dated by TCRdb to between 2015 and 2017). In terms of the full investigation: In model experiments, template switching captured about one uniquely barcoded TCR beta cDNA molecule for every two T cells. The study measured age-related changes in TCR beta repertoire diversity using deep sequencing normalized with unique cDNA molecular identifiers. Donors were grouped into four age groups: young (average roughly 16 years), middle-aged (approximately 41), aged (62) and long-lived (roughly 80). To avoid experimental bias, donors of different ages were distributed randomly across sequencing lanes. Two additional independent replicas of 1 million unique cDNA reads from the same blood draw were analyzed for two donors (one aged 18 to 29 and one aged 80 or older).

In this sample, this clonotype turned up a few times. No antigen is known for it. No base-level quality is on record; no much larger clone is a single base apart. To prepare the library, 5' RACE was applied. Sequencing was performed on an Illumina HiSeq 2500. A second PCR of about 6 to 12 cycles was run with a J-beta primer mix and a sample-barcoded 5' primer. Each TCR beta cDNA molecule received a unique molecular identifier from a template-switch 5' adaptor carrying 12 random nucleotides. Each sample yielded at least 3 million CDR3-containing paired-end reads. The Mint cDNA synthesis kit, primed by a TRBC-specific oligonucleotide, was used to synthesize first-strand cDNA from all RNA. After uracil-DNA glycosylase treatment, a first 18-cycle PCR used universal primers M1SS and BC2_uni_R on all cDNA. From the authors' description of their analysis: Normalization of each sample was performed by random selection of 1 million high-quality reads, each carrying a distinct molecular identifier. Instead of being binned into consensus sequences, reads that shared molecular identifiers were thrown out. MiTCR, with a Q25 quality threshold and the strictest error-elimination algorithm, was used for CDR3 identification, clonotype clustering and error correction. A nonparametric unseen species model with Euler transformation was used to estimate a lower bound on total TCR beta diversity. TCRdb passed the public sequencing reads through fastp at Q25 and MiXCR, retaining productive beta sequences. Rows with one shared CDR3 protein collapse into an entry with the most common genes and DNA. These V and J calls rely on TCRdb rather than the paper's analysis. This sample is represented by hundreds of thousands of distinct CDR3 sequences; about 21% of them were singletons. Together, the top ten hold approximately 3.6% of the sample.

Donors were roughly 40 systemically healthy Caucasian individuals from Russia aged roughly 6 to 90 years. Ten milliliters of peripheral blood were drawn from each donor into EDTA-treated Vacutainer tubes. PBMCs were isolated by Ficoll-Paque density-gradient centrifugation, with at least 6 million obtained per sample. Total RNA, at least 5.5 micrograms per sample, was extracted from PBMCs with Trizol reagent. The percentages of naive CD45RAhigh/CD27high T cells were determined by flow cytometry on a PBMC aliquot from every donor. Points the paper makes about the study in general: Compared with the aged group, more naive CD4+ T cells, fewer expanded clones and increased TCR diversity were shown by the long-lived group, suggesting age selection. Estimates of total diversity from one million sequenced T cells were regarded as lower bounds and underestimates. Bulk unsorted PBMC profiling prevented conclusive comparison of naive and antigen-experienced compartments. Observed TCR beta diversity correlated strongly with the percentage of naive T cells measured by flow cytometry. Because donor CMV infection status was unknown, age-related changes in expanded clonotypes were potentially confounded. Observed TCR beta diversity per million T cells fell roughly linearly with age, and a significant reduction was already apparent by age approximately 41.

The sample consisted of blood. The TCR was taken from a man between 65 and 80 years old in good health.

CDR3 reads: CASNPWGEDTQYF. The DNA sequence reads TGTGCCAGTAACCCGTGGGGGGAAGATACGCAGTATTTT. The sequence links TRBV19 to TRBJ2-3; TRBD2 is a weak D gene call, 6 bases matching. Relative to germline, V is 7 bases shorter and J is 5 bases shorter, with 13 bases between their ends. The CDR3 has 13 amino acids, counting the end cysteine and phenylalanine. Of the read, only the CDR3 DNA is kept; its 39 bases are in frame from base 1. CDR1 and CDR2 were assigned from the germline V gene (reference sequence) as LNHDA and SQIVND.